These 10 T cell receptor beta chains share one sample of origin, sequenced in a study of blood T cell repertoires in COVID-19. Clones were sequenced by immunoSEQ multiplex PCR, and TCRdb holds only the in-frame ones, with some missing. This sample yields 150,000 to 200,000 clones, of which about 85% are seen a single time; 5.6% belongs to the top ten. The sequenced material came from PBMCs or T cells enriched from blood (not recorded which). The receptors come from a middle-aged woman with acute COVID-19.

This sequence joins TRBV4-1 and TRBJ2-3; 8 nucleotides align to TRBD2. The CDR3 totals 15 residues. Germline CDR1 MGHRA, CDR2 YSYEKL. J gave up 4 bases and V 1 base, and 4 bases lay outside the gene matches. The chain's CDR3 is CASSQVSGGSDTQYF. The CDR3 DNA follows: TGCGCCAGCAGCCAAGTTTCGGGGGGGTCAGATACGCAGTATTTT.

The rearrangement joins TRBV11-3 to TRBJ2-1; 8 nucleotides agree with TRBD2. V dropped 4 bases and J dropped 0; count of bases not matched to a gene: 5. CDR1 SGHNT and CDR2 YENEEA come from the germline V gene. The CDR3 runs to 16 residues. The CDR3 spells CASSSSGTSSYNEQFF. The CDR3 DNA is TGTGCCAGCAGCTCCAGCGGGACTAGCTCCTACAATGAGCAGTTCTTC.

The table lists this clone with a few counts. The V gene is TRBV29-1, the J gene TRBJ2-1; the match to TRBD1 covers 7 bases. With V trimmed by 2 bases and J by 1 base, 5 bases remained unmatched. This CDR3 region has 15 residues. Germline-derived CDR1 and CDR2 are SQVTM and ANQGSEA. The CDR3 region is CSVEIWDSSYNEQFF. The CDR3 DNA follows: TGCAGCGTTGAAATCTGGGACAGTTCCTACAATGAGCAGTTCTTC.

The table lists this clone with a few counts. The chain couples TRBV7-8 to TRBJ1-4; TRBD1 is a possible D gene (6 bases). V lost 4 bases, J lost 0 bases, and 15 bases lay in between. Germline loops: CDR1 SGHVS, CDR2 FQNEAQ. This CDR3 spans 17 amino acids. The CDR3 DNA sequence: TGTGCCAGCAGCTCCCTCCCAGGGGTAGCAACTAATGAAAAACTGTTTTTT. This gives the protein CASSSLPGVATNEKLFF.

The chain combines TRBV11-2 with TRBJ2-1; D perhaps matches TRBD2 (6 bases). V gave up 5 bases and J gave up 6 bases, with 14 bases separating them. Germline CDR1 reads SGHAT; CDR2 reads FQNNGV. CDR3 length: 14 amino acids. The CDR3 nucleotides are TGTGCCAGCAGCCCACTAGCCGGGCCCAATGAGCAGTTCTTC. This encodes CASSPLAGPNEQFF.

V and J are TRBV19 and TRBJ2-1; 7 bases are a match to TRBD2. This CDR3 has 17 residues. Germline V lookup: CDR1 LNHDA, CDR2 SQIVND (reference sequence). V lost 4 bases and J lost 7; bases outside the gene matches: 16. As DNA, the CDR3 is TGTGCCAGTAGTACGGGGATAGCGGGTCTGCTTCGGAATGAGCAGTTCTTC. As protein: CASSTGIAGLLRNEQFF.

V and J are TRBV5-4 and TRBJ1-1, with unresolved D. The V gene lost 6 bases and the J gene lost 4 bases, with 10 bases spanning the gap. This CDR3 comprises 12 residues. Germline V gene sequence: CDR1 SGHNT, CDR2 YYREEE (reference sequence). As DNA, the CDR3 is TGTGCCAGCATGGAGGGAGCCACTGAAGCTTTCTTT. Translating gives CASMEGATEAFF.

The V call is TRBV5-6, the J call TRBJ1-1; tentative D call: TRBD1 (6 bases). CDR3 length: 14 residues. Deletions cut 0 bases from V and 4 bases from J, with 10 bases between. Germline lookup yields CDR1 SGHDT and CDR2 YYEEEE. The CDR3 DNA reads TGTGCCAGCAGCTTGGGACAGGCAGTCACTGAAGCTTTCTTT. Its translation is CASSLGQAVTEAFF.

V gene TRBV7-9 combines with J gene TRBJ2-3; 11 bases align to TRBD2. Losses at the gene ends were 2 bases for V and 4 bases for J; bases not matched to a gene: 2. The CDR3 spans 15 residues. Germline assignment: CDR1 SEHNR and CDR2 FQNEAQ (reference sequence). DNA for the CDR3: TGTGCCAGCAGCTTAACTAGCGGGAGCCCAGATACGCAGTATTTT. The encoded protein is CASSLTSGSPDTQYF.

The chain is built from TRBV6-5 and TRBJ2-7; weak D call: TRBD2 (6 bases). Germline V gives CDR1 MNHEY, CDR2 SVGAGI. V gave up 4 bases and J gave up 0 bases, with 10 bases separating them. The CDR3 sequence is 14 residues long. In DNA form, the CDR3 reads TGTGCCAGCAGTTGGGGACTCCTCTCCTACGAGCAGTACTTC. This codes for CASSWGLLSYEQYF.